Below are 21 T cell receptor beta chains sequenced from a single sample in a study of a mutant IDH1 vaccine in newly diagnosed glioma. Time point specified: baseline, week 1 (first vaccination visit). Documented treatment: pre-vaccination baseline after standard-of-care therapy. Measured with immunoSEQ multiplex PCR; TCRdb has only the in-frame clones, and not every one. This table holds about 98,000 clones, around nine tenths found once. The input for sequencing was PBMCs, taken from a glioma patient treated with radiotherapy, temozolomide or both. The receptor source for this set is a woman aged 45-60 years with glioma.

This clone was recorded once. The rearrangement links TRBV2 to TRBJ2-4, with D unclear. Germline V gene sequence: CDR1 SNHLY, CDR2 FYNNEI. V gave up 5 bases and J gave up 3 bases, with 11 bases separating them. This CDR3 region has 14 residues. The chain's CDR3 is CASSRVQDKNIQYF. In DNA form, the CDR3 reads TGTGCCAGCAGTAGGGTTCAGGACAAAAACATTCAGTACTTC.

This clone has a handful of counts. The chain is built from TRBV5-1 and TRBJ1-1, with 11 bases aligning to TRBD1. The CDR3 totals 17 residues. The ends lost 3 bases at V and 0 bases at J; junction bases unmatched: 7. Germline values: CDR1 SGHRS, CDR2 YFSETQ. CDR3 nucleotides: TGCGCCAGCAGCTCCGGGACAGGGGGGCGATTGAACACTGAAGCTTTCTTT. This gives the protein CASSSGTGGRLNTEAFF.

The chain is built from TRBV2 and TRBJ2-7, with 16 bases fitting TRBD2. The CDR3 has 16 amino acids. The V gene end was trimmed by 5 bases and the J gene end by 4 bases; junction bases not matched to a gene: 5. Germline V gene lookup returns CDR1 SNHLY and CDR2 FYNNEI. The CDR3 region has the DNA TGTGCCAGCAGTAGGGGACTAGCGGGAGGGAGTTACGAGCAGTACTTC. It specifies CASSRGLAGGSYEQYF. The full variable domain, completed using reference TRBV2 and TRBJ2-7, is EPEVTQTPSHQVTQMGQEVILRCVPISNHLYFYWYRQILGQKVEFLVSFYNNEISEKSEIFDDQFSVERPDGSNFTLKIRSTKLEDSAMYFCASSRGLAGGSYEQYFGPGTRLTVT.

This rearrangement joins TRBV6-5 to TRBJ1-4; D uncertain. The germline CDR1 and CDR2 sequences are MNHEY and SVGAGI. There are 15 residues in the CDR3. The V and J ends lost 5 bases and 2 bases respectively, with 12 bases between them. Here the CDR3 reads CASSRIDATNEKLFF. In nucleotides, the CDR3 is TGTGCCAGCAGTAGAATAGATGCGACTAATGAAAAACTGTTTTTT.

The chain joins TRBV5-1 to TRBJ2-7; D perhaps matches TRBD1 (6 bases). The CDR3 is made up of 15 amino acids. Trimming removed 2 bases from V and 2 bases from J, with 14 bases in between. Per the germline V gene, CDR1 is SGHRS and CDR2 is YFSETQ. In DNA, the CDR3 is TGCGCCAGCAGCTTACAGGGTTCCTTTACCTACGAGCAGTACTTC. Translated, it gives CASSLQGSFTYEQYF.

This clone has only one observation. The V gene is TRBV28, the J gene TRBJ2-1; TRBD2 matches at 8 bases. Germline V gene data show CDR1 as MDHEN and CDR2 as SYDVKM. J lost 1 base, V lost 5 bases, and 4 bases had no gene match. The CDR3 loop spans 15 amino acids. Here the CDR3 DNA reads TGTGCCAGCAGTGGAGCGGGAGAATCCTACAATGAGCAGTTCTTC. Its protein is CASSGAGESYNEQFF. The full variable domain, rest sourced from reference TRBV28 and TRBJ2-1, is DVKVTQSSRYLVKRTGEKVFLECVQDMDHENMFWYRQDPGLGLRLIYFSYDVKMKEKGDIPEGYSVSREKKERFSLILESASTNQTSMYLCASSGAGESYNEQFFGPGTRLTVL.

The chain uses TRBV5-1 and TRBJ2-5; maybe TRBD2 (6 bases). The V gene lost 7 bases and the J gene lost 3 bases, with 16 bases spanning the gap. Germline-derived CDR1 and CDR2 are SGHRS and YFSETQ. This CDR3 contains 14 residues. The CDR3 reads CASYWSSGEETQYF. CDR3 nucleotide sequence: TGCGCCAGCTACTGGAGTTCGGGGGAAGAGACCCAGTACTTC.

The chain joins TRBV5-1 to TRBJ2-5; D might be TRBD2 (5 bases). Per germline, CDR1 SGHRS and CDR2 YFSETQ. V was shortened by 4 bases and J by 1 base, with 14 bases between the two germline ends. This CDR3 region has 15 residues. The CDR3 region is CASSDDKRIQETQYF. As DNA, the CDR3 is TGCGCCAGCAGCGACGACAAGCGGATCCAAGAGACCCAGTACTTC. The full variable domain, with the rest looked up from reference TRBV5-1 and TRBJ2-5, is KAGVTQTPRYLIKTRGQQVTLSCSPISGHRSVSWYQQTPGQGLQFLFEYFSETQRNKGNFPGRFSGRQFSNSRSEMNVSTLELGDSALYLCASSDDKRIQETQYFGPGTRLLVL.

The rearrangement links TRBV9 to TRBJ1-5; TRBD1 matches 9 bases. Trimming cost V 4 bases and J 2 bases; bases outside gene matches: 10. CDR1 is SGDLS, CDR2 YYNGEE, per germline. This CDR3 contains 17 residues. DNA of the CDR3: TGTGCCAGCAGCAGCCGGGACAGGGAGAAAGGCAATCAGCCCCAGCATTTT. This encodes CASSSRDREKGNQPQHF.

DNA for the CDR3: TGTGCCCCTATGGGGGAGGTGGGGGAGCTGTTTTTT. Protein: CAPMGEVGELFF. This chain links TRBV6-6 with TRBJ2-2; possible D gene TRBD2, 6 bases. This CDR3 is built from 12 residues. Trimming pared 11 bases from V and 8 bases from J, leaving 15 bases between. In germline, CDR1 is MNHNY, CDR2 SVGAGI (reference sequence).

CDR3 in amino acids: CASSQDRMSSYEQYF. The CDR3 nucleotides are TGCGCCAGCAGCCAAGACCGGATGAGCTCCTACGAGCAGTACTTC. V is TRBV4-1 and J is TRBJ2-7, with D unclear. The CDR3 sequence is 15 residues long. Germline CDR1 reads MGHRA; CDR2 reads YSYEKL. V dropped 0 bases and J dropped 0 bases, with 9 bases sitting between them.

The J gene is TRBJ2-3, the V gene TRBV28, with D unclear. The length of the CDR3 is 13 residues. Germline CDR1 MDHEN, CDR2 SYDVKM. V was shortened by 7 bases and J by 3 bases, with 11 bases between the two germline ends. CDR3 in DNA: TGTGCCAGCACCCCCCCCGGGACAGATACGCAGTATTTT. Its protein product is CASTPPGTDTQYF.

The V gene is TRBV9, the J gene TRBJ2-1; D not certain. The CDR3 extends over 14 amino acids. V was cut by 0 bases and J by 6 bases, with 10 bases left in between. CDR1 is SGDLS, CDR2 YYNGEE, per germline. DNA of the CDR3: TGTGCCAGCAGCGTAGGTTTTAGCCCCAATGAGCAGTTCTTC. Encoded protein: CASSVGFSPNEQFF.

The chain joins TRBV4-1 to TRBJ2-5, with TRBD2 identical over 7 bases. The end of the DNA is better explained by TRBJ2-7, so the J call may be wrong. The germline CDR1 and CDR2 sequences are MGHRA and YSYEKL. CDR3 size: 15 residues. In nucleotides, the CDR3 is TGCGCCAGCAGCCAAGAAACGAGCGGGGCCTACGAGCAGTACTTC. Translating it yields CASSQETSGAYEQYF.

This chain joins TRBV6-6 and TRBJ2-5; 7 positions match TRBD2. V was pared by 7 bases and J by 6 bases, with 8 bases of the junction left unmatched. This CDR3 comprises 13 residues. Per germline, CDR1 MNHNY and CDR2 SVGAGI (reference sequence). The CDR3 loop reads CASTREEVKTQYF. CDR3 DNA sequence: TGTGCCAGCACCCGGGAGGAGGTGAAGACCCAGTACTTC.

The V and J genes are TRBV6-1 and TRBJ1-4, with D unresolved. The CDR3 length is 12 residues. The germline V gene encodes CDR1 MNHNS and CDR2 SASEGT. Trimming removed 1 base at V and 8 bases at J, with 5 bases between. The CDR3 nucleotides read TGTGCCAGCAGTGAAGTACGGGAAAAACTGTTTTTT. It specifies CASSEVREKLFF.

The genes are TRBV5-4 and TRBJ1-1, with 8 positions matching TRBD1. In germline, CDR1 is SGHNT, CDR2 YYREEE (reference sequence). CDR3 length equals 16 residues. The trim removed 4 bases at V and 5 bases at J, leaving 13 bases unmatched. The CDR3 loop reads CASSSGQGRPFTEAFF. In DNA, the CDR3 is TGTGCCAGCAGCAGCGGACAGGGACGGCCCTTTACTGAAGCTTTCTTT.

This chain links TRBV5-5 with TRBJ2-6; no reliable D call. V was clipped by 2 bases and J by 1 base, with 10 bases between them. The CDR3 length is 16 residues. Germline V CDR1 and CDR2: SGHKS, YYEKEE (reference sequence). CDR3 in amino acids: CASSFGRSSGANVLTF. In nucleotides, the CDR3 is TGTGCCAGCAGCTTCGGACGGTCTTCTGGGGCCAACGTCCTGACTTTC.

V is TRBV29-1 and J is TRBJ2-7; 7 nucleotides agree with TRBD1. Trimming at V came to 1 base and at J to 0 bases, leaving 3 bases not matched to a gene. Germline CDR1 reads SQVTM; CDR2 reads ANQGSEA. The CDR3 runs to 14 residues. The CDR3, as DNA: TGCAGCGTTGAAGGAGGGGACAGCTCCTACGAGCAGTACTTC. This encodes CSVEGGDSSYEQYF.

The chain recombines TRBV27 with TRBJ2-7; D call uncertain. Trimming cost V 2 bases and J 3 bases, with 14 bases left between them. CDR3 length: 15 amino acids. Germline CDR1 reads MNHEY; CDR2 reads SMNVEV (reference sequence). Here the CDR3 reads CASSLRRSHGYEQYF. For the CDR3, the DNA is TGTGCCAGCAGTTTACGAAGGTCACACGGCTACGAGCAGTACTTC.

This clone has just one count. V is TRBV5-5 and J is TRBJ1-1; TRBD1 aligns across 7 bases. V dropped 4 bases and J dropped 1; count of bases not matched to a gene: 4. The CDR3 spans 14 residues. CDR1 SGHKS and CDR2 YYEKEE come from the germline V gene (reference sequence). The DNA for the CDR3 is TGTGCCAGCAGCGACAGGGTTGGGAACACTGAAGCTTTCTTT. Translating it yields CASSDRVGNTEAFF.